This T cell receptor beta chain was documented in a study of cytomegalovirus exposure and HLA in healthy donors. Germline V gene data show CDR1 as LNHDA and CDR2 as SQIVND (reference sequence). This CDR3 has 13 residues. V dropped 5 bases and J dropped 8; count of bases not matched to a gene: 3. PCR employed 60 Vbeta and 13 Jbeta primers. The data were produced by immunoSEQ multiplex PCR, yet TCRdb's version contains in-frame clones alone and is incomplete. The sample has roughly 170,000 clones, around 84% seen once. The sample consisted of PBMCs. This chain joins TRBV19 and TRBJ2-5; 12 bases align to TRBD2. The sequence derives from a girl aged 2-9 years in good health and CMV-seropositive. The CDR3 sequence: CASSSTSGSTQYF. CDR3 in DNA: TGTGCCAGTAGTTCGACTAGCGGGAGTACCCAGTACTTC.